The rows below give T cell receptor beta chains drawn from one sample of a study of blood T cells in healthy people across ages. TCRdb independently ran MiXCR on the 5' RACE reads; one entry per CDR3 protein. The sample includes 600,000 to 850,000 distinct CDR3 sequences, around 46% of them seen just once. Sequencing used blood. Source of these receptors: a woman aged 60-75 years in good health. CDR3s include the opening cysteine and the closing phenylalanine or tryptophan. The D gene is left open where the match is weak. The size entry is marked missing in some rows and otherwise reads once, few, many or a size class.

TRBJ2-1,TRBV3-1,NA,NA,CASSQEIRSSYNEQFF,TGTGCCAGCAGCCAAGAAATTCGGAGCTCCTACAATGAGCAGTTCTTC
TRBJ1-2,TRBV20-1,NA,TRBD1,CSAIGGRGSNYGYTF,TGCAGTGCTATAGGGGGCAGGGGCTCAAACTATGGCTACACCTTC
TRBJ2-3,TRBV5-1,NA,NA,CASSLGSATDTQYF,TGCGCCAGCAGCTTGGGATCAGCCACAGATACGCAGTATTTT
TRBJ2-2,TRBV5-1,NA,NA,CASSFGLSGNTGELFF,TGCGCCAGCAGCTTCGGTCTATCTGGTAACACCGGGGAGCTGTTTTTT
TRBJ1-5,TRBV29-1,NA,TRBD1,CSVARDSNQRQHF,TGCAGCGTAGCCCGGGACAGCAATCAGCGCCAGCATTTT
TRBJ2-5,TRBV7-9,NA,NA,CASSLPWVEQETQYF,TGTGCCAGCAGCTTACCCTGGGTAGAGCAAGAGACCCAGTACTTC
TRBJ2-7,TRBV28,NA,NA,CASSSPNRAQGSPYEQYF,TGTGCCAGCAGTTCCCCCAATAGGGCACAAGGTTCCCCCTACGAGCAGTACTTC
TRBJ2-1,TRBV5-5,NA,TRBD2,CASSLQPLAVSYNEQFF,TGTGCCAGCAGCTTGCAACCTCTAGCGGTCTCCTACAATGAGCAGTTCTTC
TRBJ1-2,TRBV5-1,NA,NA,CASSSGRGVHGYTF,TGCGCCAGCAGCTCAGGCCGGGGGGTGCATGGCTACACCTTC
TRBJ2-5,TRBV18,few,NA,CASSPLFGPDQETQYF,TGTGCCAGCTCACCCCTATTTGGACCCGACCAAGAGACCCAGTACTTC
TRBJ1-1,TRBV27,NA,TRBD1,CASSSLSRDRAEAFF,TGTGCCAGCAGTTCCCTCTCCCGGGACAGGGCTGAAGCTTTCTTT
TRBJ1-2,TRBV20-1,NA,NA,CSARQNGCTF,TGCAGTGCTAGACAGAATGGCTGCACCTTC
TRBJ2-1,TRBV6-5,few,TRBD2,CASTHESGRTYNEQFF,TGTGCCAGCACCCACGAAAGCGGGAGAACCTACAATGAGCAGTTCTTC
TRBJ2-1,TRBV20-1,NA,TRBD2,CSARRGTSGRNEQFF,TGCAGTGCTAGGAGGGGGACTAGTGGTCGCAATGAGCAGTTCTTC
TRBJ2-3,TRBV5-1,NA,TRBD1,CASSFSPGTGITDTQYF,TGCGCCAGCAGCTTCAGTCCCGGGACAGGGATTACAGATACGCAGTATTTT
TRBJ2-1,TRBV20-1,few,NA,CSAPGGLADLSYNEQFF,TGCAGTGCCCCTGGGGGTTTAGCGGACCTCTCCTACAATGAGCAGTTCTTC
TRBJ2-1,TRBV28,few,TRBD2,CASSLSGTSGMDEQFF,TGTGCCAGCAGTTTGTCCGGGACTAGCGGGATGGATGAGCAGTTCTTC
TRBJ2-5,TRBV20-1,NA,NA,CSASLLAGLPYQETQYF,TGCAGTGCTAGCCTCCTCGCGGGACTCCCGTACCAAGAGACCCAGTACTTC
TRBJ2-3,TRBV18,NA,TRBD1,CASSPLSLDRGRDTQYF,TGTGCCAGCTCACCATTAAGTCTGGACAGGGGGCGAGATACGCAGTATTTT
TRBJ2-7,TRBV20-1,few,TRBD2,CSASGRESSYEQYF,TGCAGTGCTAGCGGGAGGGAGAGCTCCTACGAGCAGTACTTC
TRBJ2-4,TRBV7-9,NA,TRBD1,CASSPGQGCGQYF,TGTGCCAGCAGCCCAGGACAGGGTTGTGGTCAGTACTTC
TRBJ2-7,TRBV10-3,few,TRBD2,CAIGIAGALKINYEQYF,TGTGCCATCGGAATAGCGGGGGCCCTAAAGATTAACTACGAGCAGTACTTC
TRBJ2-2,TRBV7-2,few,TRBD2,CASSSWTSANTGELFF,TGTGCCAGCAGCTCTTGGACTAGCGCGAACACCGGGGAGCTGTTTTTT
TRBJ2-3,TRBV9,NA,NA,CASSGPASYPVEDTQYF,TGTGCCAGCAGCGGACCGGCTAGCTACCCAGTCGAGGATACGCAGTATTTT
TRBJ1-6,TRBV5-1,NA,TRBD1,CASRSDRGSSPLHF,TGCGCCAGCAGATCCGACAGGGGTTCATCACCCCTCCACTTT
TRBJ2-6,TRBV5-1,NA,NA,CASSLKGQSSGANVLTF,TGCGCCAGCAGCTTAAAGGGGCAGAGCTCTGGGGCCAACGTCCTGACTTTC
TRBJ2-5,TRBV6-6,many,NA,CASSYWETQYF,TGTGCCAGCAGTTACTGGGAGACCCAGTACTTC
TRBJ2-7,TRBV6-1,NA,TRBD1,CASSEGQGAGYEQYF,TGTGCCAGCAGTGAAGGGCAGGGGGCCGGGTACGAGCAGTACTTC
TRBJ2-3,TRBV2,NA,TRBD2,CASRGLVGGDTQYF,TGTGCCAGCAGGGGACTAGTTGGGGGAGATACGCAGTATTTT
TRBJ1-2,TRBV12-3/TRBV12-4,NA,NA,CASSPRTGSYGYTF,TGTGCCAGCAGTCCCAGGACCGGTTCCTATGGCTACACCTTC
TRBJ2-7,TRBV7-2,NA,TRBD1,CASSLGQGALCEQYF,TGTGCCAGCAGCTTAGGTCAGGGGGCTTTATGCGAGCAGTACTTC
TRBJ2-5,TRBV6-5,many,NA,CASSYVPKDARGETQYF,TGTGCCAGCAGTTACGTCCCAAAGGACGCCCGCGGGGAGACCCAGTACTTC
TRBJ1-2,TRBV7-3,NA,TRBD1,CASSKRQGERDYGYTF,TGTGCCAGCAGCAAACGACAGGGGGAGAGGGACTATGGCTACACCTTC
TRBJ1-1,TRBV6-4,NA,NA,CASSAVPNTEAFF,TGTGCCAGCAGCGCGGTCCCGAACACTGAAGCTTTCTTT
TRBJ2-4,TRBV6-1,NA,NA,CASSEVFDSGNIQYF,TGTGCCAGCAGTGAAGTGTTCGACAGCGGAAACATTCAGTACTTC
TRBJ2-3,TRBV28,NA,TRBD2,CASSFRLAGVTDTQYF,TGTGCCAGCAGTTTTCGCCTAGCGGGGGTCACAGATACGCAGTATTTT
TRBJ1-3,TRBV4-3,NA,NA,CASSQVLNSQFSGNTIYF,TGCGCCAGCAGCCAGGTCCTCAACTCACAGTTCTCTGGAAACACCATATATTTT
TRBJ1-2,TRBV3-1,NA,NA,CASSQVRLHNYGYTF,TGTGCCAGCAGCCAAGTTCGACTACATAACTATGGCTACACCTTC